What follows are 11 T cell receptor beta chains derived from one specimen sequenced in a study of CD4 and CD8 cells across lung adenocarcinoma regions. TCRdb itself ran the PCR reads through MiXCR, one entry per CDR3 protein. The sample includes tens of thousands of distinct CDR3 sequences, roughly half of them seen just once. Sequencing used CD4+ T cells from the center of a lung tumor. The receptors were sampled from a male donor with lung adenocarcinoma. The CD4 and CD8 labels of this study may be unreliable.

This clonotype was counted a few times. A much larger clone sits a single nucleotide away, making a read error possible. V is TRBV28 and J is TRBJ2-1, with D unclear. The J call may not be correct, given that the DNA end is closer to TRBJ2-7. Germline V CDR1 and CDR2: MDHEN, SYDVKM. This CDR3 has 14 amino acids. The CDR3 sequence: CASTPGAVKNEQYF. CDR3 bases: TGTGCCAGCACCCCTGGAGCCGTAAAAAATGAGCAGTACTTC.

This clonotype was picked up a small number of times. This chain connects TRBV6-5 to TRBJ2-6, with 7 positions matching TRBD1. The CDR3 consists of 16 residues. Germline CDR1 and CDR2: MNHEY and SVGAGI. V lost 2 bases and J lost 2; bases outside the gene matches: 3. The CDR3: CASSYATGTGANVLTF. For the CDR3, the DNA is TGTGCCAGCAGTTACGCGACAGGGACTGGGGCCAACGTCCTGACTTTC.

As concerns this clonotype: Germline is not matched at one junction end, which may reflect a read error. The genes are TRBV6-1 and TRBJ2-3, with a tentative D call TRBD1 (6 bases). Germline CDR1 MNHNS, CDR2 SASEGT. The CDR3 covers 14 residues. The CDR3 coding sequence is TGTGGCGGCAGGGGCAGGAGTCCCACAGACACGCAGTATTTT. As protein: CGGRGRSPTDTQYF.

To note about this clonotype: The germline gene is not matched at one end of the junction; a read error may be the cause. The chain employs TRBV6-1 and TRBJ2-1; the match to TRBD2 covers 10 bases. The CDR3 extends over 15 amino acids. In germline, CDR1 is MNHNS, CDR2 SASEGT. CDR3 protein: CASSELAGANDEQYF. As DNA, the CDR3 is TGTGCCAGCAGTGAGCTAGCGGGAGCCAACGATGAGCAGTATTTC.

This clonotype is classed as medium-sized. The gene calls are TRBV6-5 and TRBJ1-4, with 7 positions matching TRBD1. There are 15 residues in the CDR3. V lost 6 bases to trimming and J lost 2 bases; unmatched junction nucleotides: 6. Germline assignment: CDR1 MNHEY and CDR2 SVGAGI. CDR3 region: CASSGYRGTNEKLFF. CDR3 sequence (DNA): TGTGCCAGCAGCGGCTACAGGGGCACTAATGAAAAACTGTTTTTT.

Many counts were recorded for this clonotype. V is TRBV6-1 and J is TRBJ1-2, with TRBD1 matching 9 bases. CDR3 length: 13 amino acids. V lost 6 bases, J lost 4 bases, and 3 bases stayed unmatched. CDR1 MNHNS and CDR2 SASEGT come from the germline V gene. The CDR3 DNA follows: TGTGCCAGCAGATCGACAGGGGGCTATGGCTACACCTTC. Its translation: CASRSTGGYGYTF.

Of note for this clonotype: At one boundary the junction diverges from the germline segment, which might be a read error. The chain employs TRBV24-1 and TRBJ2-5; the match to TRBD2 covers 7 bases. Per the germline V gene, CDR1 is KGHDR and CDR2 is SFDVKD. The CDR3 has 15 residues. The CDR3 protein is CATRDGGDDQETQYF. Written as DNA, the CDR3 is TGTGCCACGAGGGATGGGGGGGACGACCAAGAGACCCAGTATTTC.

Points on this clonotype: One end of the junction is discordant with germline, which a read error may explain. The chain links TRBV27 to TRBJ2-3; D unresolved. The CDR3 is 12 amino acids. Germline V lookup: CDR1 MNHEY, CDR2 SMNVEV (reference sequence). The CDR3 DNA follows: TGTGCCGGCAGCCGAGACCAAGAGACGCAGTACTTT. Translated, it gives CAGSRDQETQYF.

At least ten counts were recorded for this clonotype. This chain joins TRBV5-1 and TRBJ2-3; the match to TRBD2 covers 9 bases. V shed 5 bases, J shed 2 bases, and the junction held 9 bases outside the gene matches. Germline assignment: CDR1 SGHRS and CDR2 YFSETQ. The CDR3 totals 16 residues. The CDR3 nucleotides read TGCGCCAGCAGTCCGGCTAGCGGGGCTTTCACAGATACGCAGTATTTT. It translates to CASSPASGAFTDTQYF. The entire variable domain, with the rest obtained from reference TRBV5-1 and TRBJ2-3, is as follows: KAGVTQTPRYLIKTRGQQVTLSCSPISGHRSVSWYQQTPGQGLQFLFEYFSETQRNKGNFPGRFSGRQFSNSRSEMNVSTLELGDSALYLCASSPASGAFTDTQYFGPGTRLTVL.

This clonotype was seen only a few times. V gene TRBV10-1 combines with J gene TRBJ2-5; the D gene is possibly TRBD1 (6 bases). The V gene's germline CDR1 is WNHNN and CDR2 SYGVQD (reference sequence). This CDR3 is 13 amino acids long. V was shortened by 3 bases and J by 4 bases, with 9 bases between the two germline ends. The CDR3 region is CASSEGGVETQYF. For the CDR3, the DNA is TGCGCCAGCAGTGAAGGGGGAGTAGAGACCCAGTACTTC.

On this clonotype: One end of the junction varies from germline; a read error may be responsible. The chain links TRBV6-1 to TRBJ2-3, with 7 bases matching TRBD2. There are 14 residues in the CDR3. Germline V gene lookup returns CDR1 MNHNS and CDR2 SASEGT. This chain's CDR3 is CARSGNRDEQTEYF. CDR3 bases: TGTGCGAGGAGCGGGAACCGGGACGAACAGACAGAGTATTTC.